The entry below describes one TCR beta chain. The antigen is undetermined. Trimming cost V 4 bases and J 2 bases; bases outside gene matches: 2. The CDR3 covers 14 residues. The germline CDR1 and CDR2 sequences are LNHDA and SQIVND (reference sequence). At a deep level, the assay was run. Data came from immunoSEQ multiplex PCR; TCRdb stores just in-frame clones and leaves some out. Of 2.5 million or so clones in the sample, approximately 90% are singletons; the top ten hold 0.13% to 0.15%. The data are from a study of shared clonotypes between healthy human individuals. The study, taken as a whole, reports: A reduction in generation probabilities was seen for non-shared clonotypes relative to those shared by all four donors.

The donors, all of them Caucasian adults, lived in Nashville, Tennessee. The chain employs TRBV19 and TRBJ2-5; 9 nucleotides line up with TRBD2. The sample consisted of naive CD4+ T cells sorted from blood. Subset noted: CD45RA+ positively selected. The source of this sequence is a man between 18 and 35 years old in good health. The CDR3 is CASSSLAGQETQYF. Written as DNA, the CDR3 is TGTGCCAGTAGTAGCCTAGCGGGGCAAGAGACCCAGTACTTC. Combining the CDR3 with reference TRBV19 and TRBJ2-5 gives the whole variable domain DGGITQSPKYLFRKEGQNVTLSCEQNLNHDAMYWYRQDPGQGLRLIYYSQIVNDFQKGDIAEGYSVSREKKESFPLTVTSAQKNPTAFYLCASSSLAGQETQYFGPGTRLLVL.